This T cell receptor (beta chain) was recorded in a study of immune characterization of retroperitoneal liposarcoma. TCRdb passed the PCR reads through MiXCR, listing each CDR3 protein once. The sample has more than 8,000 distinct CDR3 sequences, about 29% seen once. The V gene lost 1 base and the J gene lost 5 bases, with 5 bases spanning the gap. This CDR3 comprises 13 residues. This clonotype appeared a single time. This receptor was taken from a male donor with retroperitoneal liposarcoma. The rearrangement links TRBV12-3 or TRBV12-4 to TRBJ2-2; perhaps TRBD1 as D (5 bases). Sequencing was done on a sample of tumor tissue. CDR3 sequence (DNA): TGTGCCAGCAGTTTAGAGGGGACCGGGGAGCTGTTTTTT. It translates to CASSLEGTGELFF.